This T cell receptor beta chain is drawn from a study of identical twins. TCRdb re-analysed the 5' RACE reads in MiXCR, keeping a single row per CDR3 protein. Here the sample spans around 250,000 distinct CDR3 sequences, roughly 7.1% being singletons. This clonotype was picked up many times. With 6 bases clipped from V and 6 bases from J, the junction kept 15 bases outside the gene matches. Germline assignment: CDR1 SGHVS and CDR2 FQNEAQ. This CDR3 comprises 17 residues. These data were also filed under a second study, of T cells expressing NK-cell markers.

This clonotype originated in a woman aged 18-35 years in good health. The source material was CD8+ T cells sorted from blood. The rearrangement uses TRBV7-8 and TRBJ1-4; 8 positions agree with TRBD1. The CDR3 sequence: CASSPGTGPTRDEKLFF. The CDR3 coding sequence is TGTGCCAGCAGTCCCGGGACAGGACCTACAAGGGATGAAAAACTGTTTTTT.